The rows below give T cell receptor beta chains drawn from one sample of a study of T cell repertoires in cytomegalovirus infection. These receptors have no known antigen. TCRdb fed the reads into MiXCR, producing one record per CDR3 protein. The sample lists 400,000 to 600,000 distinct CDR3 sequences; 40% to 50% were seen once. Sequenced here: cultured PBMCs, sampled from culture after CMV antigen stimulation. These receptor sequences come from a human donor in good health (CMV status not recorded). Some clones in this sample may be carry-over from other donors' samples. CDR3s include the opening cysteine and the closing phenylalanine or tryptophan. The D gene is left open where the match is weak. Size tells how often a clone was seen (once, few, many) or the class of an expanded clone, and some rows leave it out.

>-|TRBV7-6|-|TRBJ2-5
CASSLARTVETQYF
TGTGCCAGCAGCTTAGCCCGGACAGTAGAGACCCAGTACTTC
>few|TRBV7-2|TRBD1|TRBJ1-2
CASSSIGTAYGYTF
TGTGCCAGCAGCTCCATAGGGACAGCGTATGGCTACACCTTC
>many|TRBV7-2|-|TRBJ2-1
CASSLPGRHNEQFF
TGTGCCAGCAGCCTACCAGGACGACACAATGAGCAGTTCTTC
>-|TRBV12-3/TRBV12-4|TRBD1|TRBJ1-1
CASSSPVRGWEAFF
TGTGCCAGCAGTTCCCCAGTCAGGGGGTGGGAAGCTTTCTTT
>-|TRBV18|TRBD2|TRBJ2-7
CASSRAGAVEQYF
TGTGCCAGCTCACGGGCGGGAGCGGTCGAGCAGTACTTC
>few|TRBV7-6|-|TRBJ1-4
CASSPRGSAGEKLFF
TGTGCCAGCAGCCCTAGAGGGAGTGCCGGAGAAAAACTGTTTTTT
>-|TRBV6-2/TRBV6-3|-|TRBJ2-4
CASSGRSLAKNIQYF
TGTGCCAGCTCGGGACGGAGCCTAGCCAAAAACATTCAGTACTTC
>-|TRBV6-5|TRBD1|TRBJ2-7
CATLDRGREQYF
TGTGCCACCTTGGACAGGGGGAGGGAGCAGTACTTC
>-|TRBV6-6|TRBD1|TRBJ1-5
CAISYGDSVGPQHF
TGTGCCATCAGTTACGGGGACAGCGTTGGGCCCCAGCATTTT
>-|TRBV11-2|TRBD1|TRBJ2-5
CASSLDRPGGAETQYF
TGTGCCAGCAGCTTAGATCGGCCAGGGGGCGCAGAGACCCAGTACTTC
>-|TRBV6-8|-|TRBJ2-3
CASSLGDGLGDTQYF
TGTGCCAGCAGTCTAGGGGACGGTCTCGGAGATACGCAGTATTTT
>-|TRBV12-3/TRBV12-4|TRBD2|TRBJ2-7
CASRPAGVPYSQYF
TGTGCCAGCAGGCCAGCGGGAGTCCCCTACTCGCAGTACTTC
>few|TRBV7-8|-|TRBJ1-5
CASSLVRVPNQPQHF
TGTGCCAGCAGCTTAGTCAGGGTGCCCAATCAGCCCCAGCATTTT
>-|TRBV11-2|-|TRBJ1-6
CASSLSVRVSPLHF
TGTGCCAGCAGCTTATCGGTGAGGGTTTCACCCCTCCACTTT
>-|TRBV7-2|TRBD1|TRBJ2-2
CASSLGGQGWTGELFF
TGTGCCAGCAGCTTGGGGGGACAGGGATGGACCGGGGAGCTGTTTTTT
>many|TRBV7-2|TRBD2|TRBJ2-5
CASSLMRGGQETQYF
TGTGCCAGCAGCTTGATGCGGGGGGGACAAGAGACCCAGTACTTC
>-|TRBV11-2|TRBD1|TRBJ2-7
CASSRGDRSGEQYF
TGTGCCAGCAGCCGTGGGGACAGGTCTGGCGAGCAGTACTTC
>-|TRBV6-1|-|TRBJ2-7
CASTRGFSSYEQYF
TGTGCCAGCACCCGCGGGTTTTCCTCCTACGAGCAGTACTTC
>few|TRBV10-2|-|TRBJ2-3
CASQTGPLTDTQYF
TGCGCCAGCCAAACGGGCCCCTTAACAGATACGCAGTATTTT
>few|TRBV4-1|-|TRBJ1-5
CASSQGSIEPQHF
TGCGCCAGCAGCCAAGGAAGCATCGAGCCCCAGCATTTT
>few|TRBV7-8|-|TRBJ1-4
CASSPRRTFNEKLFF
TGTGCCAGCAGCCCACGACGGACCTTTAATGAAAAACTGTTTTTT
>-|TRBV29-1|TRBD2|TRBJ2-7
CSALPIRGGTGEQYF
TGCAGCGCCTTACCCATCCGGGGAGGGACTGGCGAGCAGTACTTC